This TCR beta chain was captured by sequencing in a study of blood T cell repertoires in COVID-19. Some clones are missing from TCRdb's copy, which holds only in-frame ones; the method was immunoSEQ multiplex PCR. The sample consists of about 250,000 clones, roughly 80% of them appearing once. The sequence came from a man older than 75 with acute or convalescent COVID-19. Material: peripheral blood.

In DNA, the CDR3 is TGTGCCAGCAGCGACAGGGGGGACTATGGCTACACCTTC. Amino acid sequence: CASSDRGDYGYTF. This chain joins TRBV9 and TRBJ1-2; 8 bases line up with TRBD1. The CDR3 totals 13 residues. Germline V gene lookup returns CDR1 SGDLS and CDR2 YYNGEE. V shed 3 bases and J 3 bases; nucleotides not matched to a gene: 1.